The text below deals with one T cell receptor beta chain. Germline and junction disagree at one end, which may indicate a read error. Authors' data handling: Amplification with reference gene primers provided the estimates of nucleated cell counts. TCRdb's copy holds only in-frame clones and misses some; the assay was immunoSEQ multiplex PCR. Clone size and V and J calls were adopted from that table, with D and trimming inferred from the DNA. The sample consists of about 320,000 clones, approximately 88% of them appearing once. The record originates from a study of blood T cell repertoires in COVID-19. The CDR3 totals 11 residues. CDR1 is SSHAT and CDR2 is FNYEAQ in the germline V gene (reference sequence).

V usage is TRBV7-7 and J usage is TRBJ1-1; D call uncertain. The receptor's source is a man aged 60 to 75 who had recovered from COVID-19. Sequenced input: PBMCs or T cells enriched from blood (not recorded which). CDR3 nucleotide sequence: TGTGCTAGCAGCTTCTCGACAGAAGCTTTCTTT. This codes for CASSFSTEAFF.